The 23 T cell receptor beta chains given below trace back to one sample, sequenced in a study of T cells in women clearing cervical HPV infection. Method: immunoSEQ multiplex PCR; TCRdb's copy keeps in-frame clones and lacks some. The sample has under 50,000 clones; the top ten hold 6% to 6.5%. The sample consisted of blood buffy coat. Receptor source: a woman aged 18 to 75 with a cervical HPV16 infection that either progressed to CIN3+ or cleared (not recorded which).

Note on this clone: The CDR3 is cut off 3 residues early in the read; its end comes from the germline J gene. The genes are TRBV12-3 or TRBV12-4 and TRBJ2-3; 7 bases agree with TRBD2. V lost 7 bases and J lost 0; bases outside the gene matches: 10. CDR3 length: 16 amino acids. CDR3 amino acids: CASNNGLSGSTDTQYF. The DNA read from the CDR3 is TGTGCCAGCAACAATGGACTTAGCGGGAGCACAGATACG.

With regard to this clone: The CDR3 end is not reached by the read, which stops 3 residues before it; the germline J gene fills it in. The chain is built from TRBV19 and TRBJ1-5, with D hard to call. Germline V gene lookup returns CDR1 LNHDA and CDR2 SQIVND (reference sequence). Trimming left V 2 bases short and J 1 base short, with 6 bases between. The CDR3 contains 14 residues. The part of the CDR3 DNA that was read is TGTGCCAGTAGTATAACTCGAAGCAATCAGCCC. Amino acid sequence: CASSITRSNQP. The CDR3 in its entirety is CASSITRSNQPQHF. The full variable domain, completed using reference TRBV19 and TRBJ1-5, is DGGITQSPKYLFRKEGQNVTLSCEQNLNHDAMYWYRQDPGQGLRLIYYSQIVNDFQKGDIAEGYSVSREKKESFPLTVTSAQKNPTAFYLCASSITRSNQPQHFGDGTRLSIL.

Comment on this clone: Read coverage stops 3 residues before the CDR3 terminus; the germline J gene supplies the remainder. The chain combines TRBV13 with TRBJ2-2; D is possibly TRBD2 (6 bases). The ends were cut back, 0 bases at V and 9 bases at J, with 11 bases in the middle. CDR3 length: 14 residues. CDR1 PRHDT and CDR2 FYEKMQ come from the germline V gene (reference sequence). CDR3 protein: CASSLGSGQRELFF. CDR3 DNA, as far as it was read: TGTGCCAGCAGCTTAGGGAGCGGGCAGAGGGAG. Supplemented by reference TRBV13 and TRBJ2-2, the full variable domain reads AAGVIQSPRHLIKEKRETATLKCYPIPRHDTVYWYQQGPGQDPQFLISFYEKMQSDKGSIPDRFSAQQFSDYHSELNMSSLELGDSALYFCASSLGSGQRELFFGEGSRLTVL.

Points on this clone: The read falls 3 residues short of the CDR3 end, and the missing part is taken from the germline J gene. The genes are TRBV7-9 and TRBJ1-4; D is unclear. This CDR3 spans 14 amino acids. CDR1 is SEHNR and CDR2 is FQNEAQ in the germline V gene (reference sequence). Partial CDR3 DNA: TGTGCCAGCAGCCTAATAACTAGCGGGCTGCAA. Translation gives CASSLITSGLQ. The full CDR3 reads CASSLITSGLQLFF.

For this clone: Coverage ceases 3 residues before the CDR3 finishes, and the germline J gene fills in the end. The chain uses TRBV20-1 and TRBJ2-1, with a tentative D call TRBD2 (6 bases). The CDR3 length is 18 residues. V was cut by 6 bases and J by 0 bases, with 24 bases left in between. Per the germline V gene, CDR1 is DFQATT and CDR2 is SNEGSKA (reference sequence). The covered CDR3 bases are TGCAGTGCCACTATGAGGGGACTTCCAAGGGGCTCCTACAATGAG. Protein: CSATMRGLPRGSYNE. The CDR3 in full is CSATMRGLPRGSYNEQFF.

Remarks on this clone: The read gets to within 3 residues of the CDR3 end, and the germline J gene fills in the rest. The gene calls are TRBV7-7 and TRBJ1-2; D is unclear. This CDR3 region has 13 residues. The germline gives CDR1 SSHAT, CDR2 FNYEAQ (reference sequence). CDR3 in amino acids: CASSLTTSGDYTF. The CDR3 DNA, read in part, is TGTGCCAGCAGCTTGACGACTAGTGGTGAC. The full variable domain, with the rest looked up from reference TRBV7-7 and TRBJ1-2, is GAGVSQSPRYKVTKRGQDVTLRCDPISSHATLYWYQQALGQGPEFLTYFNYEAQPDKSGLPSDRFSAERPEGSISTLTIQRTEQRDSAMYRCASSLTTSGDYTFGSGTRLTVV.

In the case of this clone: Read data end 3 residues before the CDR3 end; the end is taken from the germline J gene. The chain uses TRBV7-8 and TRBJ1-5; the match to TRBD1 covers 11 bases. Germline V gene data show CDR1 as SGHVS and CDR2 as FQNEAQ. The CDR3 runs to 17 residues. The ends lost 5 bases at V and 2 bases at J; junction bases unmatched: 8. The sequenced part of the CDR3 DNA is TGTGCCAGCAGCGCGGACAGGGGGCGCGATGGCAATCAGCCC. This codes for CASSADRGRDGNQP. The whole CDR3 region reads CASSADRGRDGNQPQHF.

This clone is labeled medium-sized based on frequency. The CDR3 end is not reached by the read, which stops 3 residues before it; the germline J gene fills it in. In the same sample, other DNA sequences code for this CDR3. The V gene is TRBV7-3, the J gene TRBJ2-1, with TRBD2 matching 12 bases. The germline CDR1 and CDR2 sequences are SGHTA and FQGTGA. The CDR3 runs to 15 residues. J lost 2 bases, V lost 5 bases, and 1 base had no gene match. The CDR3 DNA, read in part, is TGTGCCAGCAGCCTAGCGGGAGGGACCTACAATGAG. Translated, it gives CASSLAGGTYNE. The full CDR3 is CASSLAGGTYNEQFF. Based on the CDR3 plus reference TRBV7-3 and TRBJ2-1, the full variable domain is GAGVSQTPSNKVTEKGKYVELRCDPISGHTALYWYRQSLGQGPEFLIYFQGTGAADDSGLPNDRFFAVRPEGSVSTLKIQRTERGDSAVYLCASSLAGGTYNEQFFGPGTRLTVL.

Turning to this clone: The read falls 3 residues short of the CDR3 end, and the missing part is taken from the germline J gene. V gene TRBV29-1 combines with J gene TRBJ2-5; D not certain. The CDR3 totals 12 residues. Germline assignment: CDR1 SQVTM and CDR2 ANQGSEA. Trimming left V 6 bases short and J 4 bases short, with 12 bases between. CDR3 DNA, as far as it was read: TGCAGCGTCGCTGAGGCTAGAGAGACC. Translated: CSVAEARET. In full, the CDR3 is CSVAEARETQYF.

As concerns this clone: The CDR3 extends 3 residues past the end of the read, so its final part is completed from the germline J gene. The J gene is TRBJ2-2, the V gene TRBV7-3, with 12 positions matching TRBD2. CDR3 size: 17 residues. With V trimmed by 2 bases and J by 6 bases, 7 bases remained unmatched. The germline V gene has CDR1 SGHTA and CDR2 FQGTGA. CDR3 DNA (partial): TGTGCCAGCAGCTTACCCCTAGCGGGGGGGTCCCCCGGGGAG. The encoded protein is CASSLPLAGGSPGE. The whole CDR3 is CASSLPLAGGSPGELFF.

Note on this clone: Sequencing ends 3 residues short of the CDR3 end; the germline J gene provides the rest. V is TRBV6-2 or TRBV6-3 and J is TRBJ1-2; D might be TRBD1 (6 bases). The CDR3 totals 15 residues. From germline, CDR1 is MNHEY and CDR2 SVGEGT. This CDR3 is CASRIQGPSGNDYTF. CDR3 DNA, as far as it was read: TGTGCCAGCAGAATACAGGGTCCCTCAGGGAATGAC.

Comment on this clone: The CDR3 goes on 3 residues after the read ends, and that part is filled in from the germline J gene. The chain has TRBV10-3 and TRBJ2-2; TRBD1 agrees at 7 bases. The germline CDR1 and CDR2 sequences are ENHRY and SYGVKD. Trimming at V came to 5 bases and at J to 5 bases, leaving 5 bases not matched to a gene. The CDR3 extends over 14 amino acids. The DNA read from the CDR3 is TGTGCCATCAGTAGACAGGGTGGGACCGGGGAG. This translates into CAISRQGGTGE. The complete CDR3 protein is CAISRQGGTGELFF.

The CDR3 is CASSPPSGGSGEQYF. The sequenced CDR3 bases are TGTGCCAGCAGCCCCCCCTCTGGAGGATCAGGCGAG. J is TRBJ2-7 and V is TRBV5-5, with D possibly matching TRBD2 (5 bases). The sequenced fragment ends 3 residues before the CDR3 boundary, so the rest is inferred from the germline J gene. The V end lost 4 bases, the J end lost 6 bases, and 20 bases lay between the germline ends. Germline CDR1 SGHKS, CDR2 YYEKEE (reference sequence). The length of the CDR3 is 15 residues.

Partial CDR3 DNA: TGCAGTGCTAGGGGGACAGAACACACTGAA. This translates into CSARGTEHTE. The whole CDR3 sequence is CSARGTEHTEAFF. The chain couples TRBV20-1 to TRBJ1-1, with 7 bases fitting TRBD1. The CDR3 goes on 3 residues after the read ends, and that part is filled in from the germline J gene. The CDR3 spans 13 residues. J was trimmed by 3 bases and V by 3 bases; bases with no gene match: 4. Per the germline V gene, CDR1 is DFQATT and CDR2 is SNEGSKA (reference sequence).

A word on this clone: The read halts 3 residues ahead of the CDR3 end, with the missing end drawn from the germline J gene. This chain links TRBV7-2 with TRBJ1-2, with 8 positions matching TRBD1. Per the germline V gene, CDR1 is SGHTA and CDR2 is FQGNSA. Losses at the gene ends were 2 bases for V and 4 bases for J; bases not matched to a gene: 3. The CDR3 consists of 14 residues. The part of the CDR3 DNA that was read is TGTGCCAGCAGCTTATCAGGGGGCACCTATGGC. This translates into CASSLSGGTYG. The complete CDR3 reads CASSLSGGTYGYTF.

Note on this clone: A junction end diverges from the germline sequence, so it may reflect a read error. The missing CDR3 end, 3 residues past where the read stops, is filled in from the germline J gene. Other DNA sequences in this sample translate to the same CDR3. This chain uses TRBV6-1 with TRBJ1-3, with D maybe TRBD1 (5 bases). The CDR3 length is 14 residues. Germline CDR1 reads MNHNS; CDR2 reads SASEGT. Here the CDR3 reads CASSDVTGGNTIYF. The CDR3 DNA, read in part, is TGTGCCAGCAGTGATGTTACAGGTGGAAACACT.

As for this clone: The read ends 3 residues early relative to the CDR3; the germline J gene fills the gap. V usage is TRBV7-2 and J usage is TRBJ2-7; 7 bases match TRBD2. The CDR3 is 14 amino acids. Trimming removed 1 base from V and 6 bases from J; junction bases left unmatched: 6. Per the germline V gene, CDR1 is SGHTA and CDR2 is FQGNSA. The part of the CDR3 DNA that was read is TGTGCCAGCAGCTTAGACTCTAGCGGAAGCGAG. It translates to CASSLDSSGSE. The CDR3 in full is CASSLDSSGSEQYF.

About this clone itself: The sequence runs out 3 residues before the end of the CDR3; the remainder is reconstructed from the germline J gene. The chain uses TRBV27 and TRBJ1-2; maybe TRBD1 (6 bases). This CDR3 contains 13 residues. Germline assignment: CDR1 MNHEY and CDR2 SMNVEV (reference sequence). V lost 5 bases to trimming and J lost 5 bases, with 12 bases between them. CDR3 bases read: TGTGCCAGCAGTCCTCCGACAGGTTATGGC. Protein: CASSPPTGYG. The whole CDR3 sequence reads CASSPPTGYGYTF.

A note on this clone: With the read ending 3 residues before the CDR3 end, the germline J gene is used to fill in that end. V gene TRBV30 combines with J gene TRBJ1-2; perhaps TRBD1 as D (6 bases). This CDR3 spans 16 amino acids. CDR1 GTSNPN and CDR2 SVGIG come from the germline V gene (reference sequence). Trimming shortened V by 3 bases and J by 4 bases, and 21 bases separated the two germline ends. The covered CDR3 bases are TGTGCCTGGAGCGAATCCCAGGGGACGATTCGCTATGGC. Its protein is CAWSESQGTIRYG. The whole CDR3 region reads CAWSESQGTIRYGYTF.

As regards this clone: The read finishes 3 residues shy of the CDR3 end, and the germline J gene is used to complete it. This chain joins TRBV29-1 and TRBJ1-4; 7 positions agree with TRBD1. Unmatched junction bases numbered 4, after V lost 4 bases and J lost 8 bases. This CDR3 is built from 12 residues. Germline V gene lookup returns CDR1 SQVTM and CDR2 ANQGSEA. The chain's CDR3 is CSVGQGSEKLFF. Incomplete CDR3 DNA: TGCAGCGTTGGACAGGGAAGCGAAAAA.

The CDR3 DNA, read in part, is TGTGCCAGCAGCTTGGCCCTAAGATCCGAG. Translating gives CASSLALRSE. The entire CDR3 protein reads CASSLALRSEQYF. V gene TRBV5-4 combines with J gene TRBJ2-7; D is unclear. The sequenced fragment ends 3 residues before the CDR3 boundary, so the rest is inferred from the germline J gene. The length of the CDR3 is 13 residues. Trimming removed 0 bases from V and 6 bases from J, with 10 bases in between. Looked up from germline, CDR1 is SGHNT and CDR2 is YYREEE (reference sequence).

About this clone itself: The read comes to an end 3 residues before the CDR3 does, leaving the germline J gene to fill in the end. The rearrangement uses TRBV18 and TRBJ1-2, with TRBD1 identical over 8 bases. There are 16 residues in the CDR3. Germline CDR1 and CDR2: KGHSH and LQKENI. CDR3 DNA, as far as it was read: TGTGCCAGCTCGCCTCCTACAGGGGGAACGAACAATGAC. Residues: CASSPPTGGTNND. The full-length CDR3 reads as CASSPPTGGTNNDYTF.

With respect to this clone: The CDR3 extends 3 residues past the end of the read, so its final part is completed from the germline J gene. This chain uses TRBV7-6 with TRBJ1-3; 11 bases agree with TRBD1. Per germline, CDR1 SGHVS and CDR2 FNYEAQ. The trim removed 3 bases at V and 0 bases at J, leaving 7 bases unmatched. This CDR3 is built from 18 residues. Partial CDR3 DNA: TGTGCCAGCAGCTTGGGGACAGGGGGTCCGTACTCTGGAAACACC. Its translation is CASSLGTGGPYSGNT. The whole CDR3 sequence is CASSLGTGGPYSGNTIYF.